Presented here are 25 T cell receptor beta chains from one specimen sequenced in a study of blood T cell repertoires in COVID-19. Only in-frame clones appear in the TCRdb table, and some are missing; sequencing was by immunoSEQ multiplex PCR. The sample shows 300,000 to 450,000 clones, roughly 86% of them seen only once. Sequenced sample: peripheral blood. Receptors originate from a human donor with acute or convalescent COVID-19. The donor label of this sample is uncertain.

The J gene is TRBJ1-3, the V gene TRBV6-5; a possible D gene is TRBD1 (6 bases). Looked up from germline, CDR1 is MNHEY and CDR2 is SVGAGI. The CDR3 has 14 residues. V lost 6 bases and J 4 bases, leaving 13 bases between the germline ends. The CDR3 DNA reads as TGTGCCAGCAGCTTGGGGGCGCGGGGAAACACCATATATTTT. It translates to CASSLGARGNTIYF.

CDR3 sequence reads: CASSPTGATIYF. CDR3 sequence (DNA): TGTGCCAGCAGTCCGACAGGGGCAACCATATATTTT. The V and J genes are TRBV6-5 and TRBJ1-3; 8 nucleotides line up with TRBD1. The CDR3 loop spans 12 amino acids. V trimming: 5 bases; J trimming: 10 bases; junction bases outside the gene matches: 4. The germline CDR1 and CDR2 sequences are MNHEY and SVGAGI.

This chain uses TRBV7-9 with TRBJ2-1; TRBD1 matches at 11 bases. The germline V gene encodes CDR1 SEHNR and CDR2 FQNEAQ (reference sequence). The ends lost 6 bases at V and 0 bases at J; junction bases unmatched: 7. There are 17 residues in the CDR3. The CDR3 sequence is CASSSGTGGFSYNEQFF. The CDR3 DNA is TGTGCCAGCAGTTCCGGGACAGGGGGATTCTCCTACAATGAGCAGTTCTTC.

The chain recombines TRBV29-1 with TRBJ1-2; unclear D gene. Trimming pared 4 bases from V and 1 base from J, leaving 7 bases between. CDR1 and CDR2 (germline): SQVTM, ANQGSEA. CDR3 length: 12 residues. The CDR3 is CSVGANNYGYTF. DNA of the CDR3: TGCAGCGTTGGGGCAAATAACTATGGCTACACCTTC.

The chain uses TRBV19 and TRBJ1-2; D is unclear. The germline V gene has CDR1 LNHDA and CDR2 SQIVND (reference sequence). Trimming removed 5 bases at V and 0 bases at J, with 7 bases between. This CDR3 contains 13 residues. The DNA of the CDR3 is TGTGCCAGTAGTCTCGCGCCTAACTATGGCTACACCTTC. It yields the protein CASSLAPNYGYTF.

The genes are TRBV2 and TRBJ1-2; 7 bases line up with TRBD1. With V trimmed by 6 bases and J by 3 bases, 7 bases remained unmatched. CDR3 length: 14 amino acids. Per germline, CDR1 SNHLY and CDR2 FYNNEI. CDR3 region: CASRGWQGDYGYTF. Here the CDR3 DNA reads TGTGCCAGCAGAGGGTGGCAGGGGGACTATGGCTACACCTTC. Looking up the rest from reference TRBV2 and TRBJ1-2 gives the full variable domain: EPEVTQTPSHQVTQMGQEVILRCVPISNHLYFYWYRQILGQKVEFLVSFYNNEISEKSEIFDDQFSVERPDGSNFTLKIRSTKLEDSAMYFCASRGWQGDYGYTFGSGTRLTVV.

The chain joins TRBV28 to TRBJ2-3; 8 bases match TRBD2. The CDR3 extends over 14 amino acids. Germline CDR1 MDHEN, CDR2 SYDVKM. Trimming at V came to 5 bases and at J to 6 bases, leaving 7 bases not matched to a gene. The CDR3 here is CASSNGGAKDTQYF. The DNA of the CDR3 is TGTGCCAGCAGTAACGGGGGGGCTAAGGATACGCAGTATTTT.

The CDR3 sequence: CASSIDLNRAYEQYF. In DNA form, the CDR3 reads TGTGCCAGTAGTATAGATCTCAACAGGGCCTACGAGCAGTACTTC. The rearrangement uses TRBV19 and TRBJ2-7; possible D gene TRBD1, 6 bases. The V end lost 0 bases, the J end lost 2 bases, and 11 bases lay between the germline ends. Looked up from germline, CDR1 is LNHDA and CDR2 is SQIVND (reference sequence). This CDR3 is built from 15 residues. Full variable domain (rest looked up from reference TRBV19 and TRBJ2-7): DGGITQSPKYLFRKEGQNVTLSCEQNLNHDAMYWYRQDPGQGLRLIYYSQIVNDFQKGDIAEGYSVSREKKESFPLTVTSAQKNPTAFYLCASSIDLNRAYEQYFGPGTRLTVT.

The V call is TRBV3-1 (or the pseudogene TRBV3-2), the J call TRBJ1-2; the D gene is possibly TRBD1 (5 bases). Germline CDR1 and CDR2: LGHDT and YNNKEL (reference sequence). Trimming stripped 4 bases from V and 5 bases from J, with 14 bases between. The length of the CDR3 is 14 residues. The CDR3 loop reads CASSRGTAKYGYTF. In nucleotides, the CDR3 is TGTGCCAGCAGCCGCGGGACCGCGAAGTATGGCTACACCTTC.

This chain uses TRBV5-6 with TRBJ2-7; D might be TRBD1 (5 bases). The germline V gene has CDR1 SGHDT and CDR2 YYEEEE. V was shortened by 5 bases and J by 4 bases, with 16 bases between the two germline ends. The CDR3 totals 14 residues. CDR3 amino acids: CASSEAGRPYEQYF. CDR3 DNA sequence: TGTGCCAGCAGTGAGGCAGGGCGCCCTTACGAGCAGTACTTC. The full variable domain, its missing parts supplied by reference TRBV5-6 and TRBJ2-7, is DAGVTQSPTHLIKTRGQQVTLRCSPKSGHDTVSWYQQALGQGPQFIFQYYEEEERQRGNFPDRFSGHQFPNYSSELNVNALLLGDSALYLCASSEAGRPYEQYFGPGTRLTVT.

This sequence joins TRBV10-3 and TRBJ2-7, with 8 nucleotides matching TRBD1. The CDR3 consists of 14 residues. The ends lost 6 bases at V and 1 base at J; junction bases unmatched: 5. Germline V lookup: CDR1 ENHRY, CDR2 SYGVKD. For the CDR3, the DNA is TGTGCCATCAGGCAGGGGGCTTCATCCTACGAGCAGTACTTC. Residues: CAIRQGASSYEQYF.

This clone was counted between two and nine times. This chain uses TRBV2 with TRBJ2-3; D remains unclear. Germline loops: CDR1 SNHLY, CDR2 FYNNEI. V lost 6 bases and J lost 2, with 9 bases in between. This CDR3 contains 13 residues. The CDR3 is CASSGDSTDTQYF. The CDR3 nucleotides read TGTGCCAGCAGCGGAGACTCCACAGATACGCAGTATTTT.

The chain links TRBV6-1 to TRBJ1-6, with a weak D call TRBD1 (6 bases). The CDR3 spans 16 residues. V was cut by 4 bases and J by 0 bases, with 10 bases left in between. Per the germline V gene, CDR1 is MNHNS and CDR2 is SASEGT. The CDR3 DNA reads as TGTGCCAGCAGTGGGGGGGGCAACTCCTATAATTCACCCCTCCACTTT. This translates into CASSGGGNSYNSPLHF.

V is TRBV19 and J is TRBJ2-3; D possibly corresponds to TRBD2 (6 bases). The CDR3 sequence is 17 residues long. The germline V gene has CDR1 LNHDA and CDR2 SQIVND (reference sequence). V lost 2 bases, J lost 0 bases, and 15 bases lay in between. The CDR3 is CASSIWAGSTSTDTQYF. In nucleotides, the CDR3 is TGTGCCAGTAGTATATGGGCGGGAAGTACTAGCACAGATACGCAGTATTTT. Full variable domain (outside the CDR3, taken from reference TRBV19 and TRBJ2-3): DGGITQSPKYLFRKEGQNVTLSCEQNLNHDAMYWYRQDPGQGLRLIYYSQIVNDFQKGDIAEGYSVSREKKESFPLTVTSAQKNPTAFYLCASSIWAGSTSTDTQYFGPGTRLTVL.

The chain combines TRBV27 with TRBJ1-2; TRBD1 agrees at 7 bases. The CDR3 consists of 15 residues. CDR1 and CDR2 (germline): MNHEY, SMNVEV (reference sequence). V lost 6 bases and J lost 6; bases outside the gene matches: 13. CDR3 protein: CASSTIWTGANGYTF. The CDR3 DNA sequence: TGTGCCAGCAGCACTATCTGGACAGGAGCGAATGGCTACACCTTC.

The rearrangement uses TRBV4-1 and TRBJ2-7; 9 bases map to TRBD1. This CDR3 is 15 amino acids long. V shed 3 bases, J shed 4 bases, and the junction held 7 bases outside the gene matches. From germline, CDR1 is MGHRA and CDR2 YSYEKL. CDR3 DNA: TGCGCCAGCAGCCAGATCGACAGGGGGGGTTACGAGCAGTACTTC. This translates into CASSQIDRGGYEQYF.

The chain links TRBV5-4 to TRBJ2-7; 10 bases match TRBD1. Germline CDR1 reads SGHNT; CDR2 reads YYREEE (reference sequence). V was clipped by 2 bases and J by 5 bases; unmatched bases: 7. CDR3 length: 15 residues. The CDR3 is CASSFPGQGFDEQYF. DNA for the CDR3: TGTGCCAGCAGCTTTCCGGGACAGGGGTTTGACGAGCAGTACTTC.

The V call is TRBV11-2, the J call TRBJ2-5; 10 bases map to TRBD2. Judging by the DNA end, TRBJ2-7 fits better; the J call may be wrong. Germline values: CDR1 SGHAT, CDR2 FQNNGV. CDR3 length: 16 amino acids. The chain's CDR3 is CASSSITLAGGSEQYF. As DNA, the CDR3 is TGTGCCAGCAGCTCAATAACATTAGCGGGAGGATCCGAGCAGTACTTC.

The genes are TRBV18 and TRBJ2-1; D unclear. The CDR3 has 15 amino acids. V shed 2 bases and J shed 7 bases, with 15 bases lying between them. Germline loops: CDR1 KGHSH, CDR2 LQKENI. DNA for the CDR3: TGTGCCAGCTCACCAGCCCTGGGCCACGCAAATGAGCAGTTCTTC. This gives the protein CASSPALGHANEQFF.

The V call is TRBV3-1 (or the pseudogene TRBV3-2), the J call TRBJ2-3; possibly TRBD1 for D (6 bases). The CDR3 covers 16 residues. The V gene's germline CDR1 is LGHDT and CDR2 YNNKEL (reference sequence). V was clipped by 0 bases and J by 0 bases, with 10 bases between them. The CDR3 protein is CASSQENRVSTDTQYF. The CDR3 bases are TGTGCCAGCAGCCAAGAAAACAGGGTCAGCACAGATACGCAGTATTTT.

A note on this clone: Relative to the germline gene, one junction end is altered; a read error may explain this. The rearrangement links TRBV27 to TRBJ2-1; TRBD2 matches at 8 bases. There are 15 residues in the CDR3. Per germline, CDR1 MNHEY and CDR2 SMNVEV (reference sequence). The CDR3 sequence: CASGPGGHLYYEQFF. CDR3 sequence (DNA): TGTGCCAGCGGACCGGGGGGGCATCTCTACTATGAGCAGTTCTTC.

The sample holds one count of this clone. The V gene is TRBV28, the J gene TRBJ1-5; D unclear. Trimming took 7 bases from V and 6 from J, leaving 19 bases between them. Germline CDR1 reads MDHEN; CDR2 reads SYDVKM. This CDR3 contains 15 residues. CDR3 sequence: CASKRPAGLLQPQHF. In DNA, the CDR3 is TGTGCCAGCAAGCGGCCCGCAGGACTACTTCAGCCCCAGCATTTT.

The CDR3 DNA reads as TGTGCCAGCCGCATATCCAACAGGGTCCGTAACACCGTCCAAGAGACCCAGTACTTC. This encodes CASRISNRVRNTVQETQYF. The chain joins TRBV6-7 to TRBJ2-5, with D maybe TRBD1 (6 bases). TRBV6-7 is marked as an open reading frame, function uncertain. V lost 8 bases to trimming and J lost 1 base, with 29 bases between them. The CDR3 is 19 residues long.

The chain combines TRBV7-8 with TRBJ2-7, with TRBD1 matching 8 bases. CDR1 and CDR2 from the germline V gene are SGHVS and FQNEAQ. With 2 bases clipped from V and 3 bases from J, the junction kept 6 bases outside the gene matches. The CDR3 length is 15 residues. The chain's CDR3 is CASSLLFDRGYEQYF. The DNA of the CDR3 is TGTGCCAGCAGCTTACTCTTCGACAGGGGCTACGAGCAGTACTTC.

The V gene is TRBV6-5, the J gene TRBJ1-3; D is possibly TRBD1 (5 bases). Germline V gene data show CDR1 as MNHEY and CDR2 as SVGAGI. Trimming shortened V by 7 bases and J by 3 bases, and 7 bases separated the two germline ends. The CDR3 length is 12 residues. CDR3: CASIQGGNTIYF. The CDR3 DNA is TGTGCCAGCATCCAGGGTGGAAACACCATATATTTT.